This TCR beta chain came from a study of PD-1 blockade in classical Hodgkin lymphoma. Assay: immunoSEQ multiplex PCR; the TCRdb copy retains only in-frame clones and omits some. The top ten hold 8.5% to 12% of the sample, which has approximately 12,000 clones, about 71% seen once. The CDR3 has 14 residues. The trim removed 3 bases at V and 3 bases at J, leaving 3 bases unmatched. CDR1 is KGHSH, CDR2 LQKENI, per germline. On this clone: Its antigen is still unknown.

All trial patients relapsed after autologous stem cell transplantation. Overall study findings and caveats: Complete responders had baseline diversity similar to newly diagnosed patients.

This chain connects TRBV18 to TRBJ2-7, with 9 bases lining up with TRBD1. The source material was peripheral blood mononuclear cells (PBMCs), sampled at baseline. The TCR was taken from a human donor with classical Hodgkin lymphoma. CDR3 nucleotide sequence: TGTGCCAGCTCACCGGACAGGGGTAACTACGAGCAGTACTTC. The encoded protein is CASSPDRGNYEQYF.